The 26 T cell receptor beta chains below come from one sample, sequenced in a study of blood T cells in healthy people across ages. The second PCR ran roughly 6 to 11 cycles with a sample-barcoded 5' primer and J-beta primers. TCRdb itself ran the 5' RACE reads through MiXCR, one entry per CDR3 protein. The table has over 1,500,000 distinct CDR3 sequences, about 39% seen once; the top ten hold under 30%. The sample consisted of blood. Receptors were obtained from a human donor in good health.

This chain uses TRBV20-1 with TRBJ1-3, with unresolved D. The germline V gene encodes CDR1 DFQATT and CDR2 SNEGSKA (reference sequence). Trimming left V 6 bases short and J 0 bases short, with 12 bases between. This CDR3 contains 14 residues. CDR3 amino acids: CSAEAGNSGNTIYF. CDR3 coding DNA: TGCAGTGCAGAGGCGGGGAACTCTGGAAACACCATATATTTT.

This clonotype has a handful of counts. V is TRBV11-2 and J is TRBJ2-1; 9 bases are shared with TRBD2. Per the germline V gene, CDR1 is SGHAT and CDR2 is FQNNGV. CDR3 size: 16 residues. Trimming took 5 bases from V and 9 from J; bases not matched to a gene: 14. This CDR3 reads CASSASGVRLGLEQFF. CDR3 nucleotide sequence: TGTGCCAGCAGCGCTAGCGGGGTTCGGTTGGGGCTTGAGCAGTTCTTC.

V and J are TRBV2 and TRBJ2-3; possibly TRBD2 for D (6 bases). The V end was cut by 6 bases, the J end by 3 bases, with 16 bases between. This CDR3 contains 15 residues. The germline V gene encodes CDR1 SNHLY and CDR2 FYNNEI. The CDR3 spells CASRGGTTNTDTQYF. As DNA, the CDR3 is TGTGCCAGCAGAGGCGGGACGACAAATACAGATACGCAGTATTTT.

The chain carries TRBV21-1 and TRBJ2-1; TRBD1, the D gene given by the table, was not confirmed from the DNA. TRBV21-1 is a known pseudogene. The CDR3 length is 17 residues. The CDR3 DNA sequence: TGTGCCAGCAGCAAGAGGGGTGTCCCCCAAACATACAATGAGCAGTTCTTC. Amino acids: CASSKRGVPQTYNEQFF.

The chain recombines TRBV5-1 with TRBJ2-7; TRBD1 might be the D (6 bases). V was clipped by 4 bases and J by 6 bases, with 17 bases between them. The CDR3 runs to 14 residues. CDR1 is SGHRS, CDR2 YFSETQ, per germline. The CDR3 protein is CASSLRTASGEQYF. The CDR3 DNA is TGCGCCAGCAGCCTTAGGACAGCGTCGGGCGAGCAGTACTTC.

The chain joins TRBV15 to TRBJ2-5; the D gene is possibly TRBD1 (6 bases). Germline CDR1 and CDR2: LNHNV and YYDKDF (reference sequence). Deletions cut 8 bases from V and 9 bases from J, with 19 bases between. This CDR3 has 13 amino acids. The CDR3 DNA reads as TGTGCCACCCTATTAGGCAGCGAGGGGGCCCAGTACTTC. This encodes CATLLGSEGAQYF.

V and J are TRBV29-1 and TRBJ2-1; TRBD2 aligns across 10 bases. The CDR3 covers 15 residues. CDR1 SQVTM and CDR2 ANQGSEA come from the germline V gene. V lost 4 bases, J lost 4 bases, and 7 bases stayed unmatched. CDR3 bases: TGCAGCGTTGTCCTGTTAGCGGGGGGTTACAATGAGCAGTTCTTC. Translated: CSVVLLAGGYNEQFF.

CDR3 nucleotide sequence: TGTGCCAGCACCGGGGGCTATCAGCCCCAGCATTTT. Translation: CASTGGYQPQHF. The rearrangement joins TRBV28 to TRBJ1-5; the D gene is possibly TRBD1 (6 bases). Trimming took off 7 bases at V and 5 bases at J, with 9 bases between the two ends. This CDR3 region has 12 residues. CDR1 and CDR2 from the germline V gene are MDHEN and SYDVKM.

The chain employs TRBV6-6 and TRBJ1-6; D is ambiguous. V was cut by 5 bases and J by 12 bases, with 8 bases left in between. The CDR3 has 11 amino acids. The V gene's germline CDR1 is MNHNY and CDR2 SVGAGI (reference sequence). CDR3 DNA sequence: TGTGCCAGCAGTCGATACTTACCCCTCCACTTT. This codes for CASSRYLPLHF.

This clonotype has a handful of counts. The chain recombines TRBV5-8 with TRBJ2-3; possibly TRBD2 for D (5 bases). The germline gives CDR1 SGHTS, CDR2 YDEGEE. This CDR3 has 16 residues. The V and J ends lost 4 bases and 0 bases respectively, with 15 bases between them. The CDR3 region is CASSRRVITSTDTQYF. DNA for the CDR3: TGTGCCAGCAGCCGGCGGGTGATCACTAGCACAGATACGCAGTATTTT.

There are a few counts of this clonotype. This rearrangement joins TRBV28 to TRBJ2-7; D might be TRBD1 (6 bases). The V and J ends lost 5 bases and 5 bases respectively, with 16 bases between them. In germline, CDR1 is MDHEN, CDR2 SYDVKM. The CDR3 extends over 14 amino acids. CDR3 protein: CASSPIHREDEQYF. CDR3 DNA sequence: TGTGCCAGCAGTCCCATTCACAGGGAAGACGAGCAGTACTTC.

This chain links TRBV10-3 with TRBJ2-7, with TRBD2 as a possible D gene (6 bases). Trimming left V 4 bases short and J 3 bases short, with 10 bases between. In germline, CDR1 is ENHRY, CDR2 SYGVKD. The CDR3 is made up of 13 amino acids. CDR3 sequence reads: CAISARGGYEQYF. DNA of the CDR3: TGTGCCATCAGTGCGAGGGGAGGCTACGAGCAGTACTTC.

This chain links TRBV5-4 with TRBJ2-4; weak D call: TRBD1 (6 bases). This CDR3 has 14 residues. Germline CDR1 is SGHNT and CDR2 is YYREEE (reference sequence). The germline V and J ends were trimmed by 3 bases and 7 bases, with 14 bases remaining between them. DNA for the CDR3: TGTGCCAGCAGCTGGGCCCAGGGGATGAACATTCAGTACTTC. Translated, it gives CASSWAQGMNIQYF. Full variable domain (missing parts from reference TRBV5-4 and TRBJ2-4): ETGVTQSPTHLIKTRGQQVTLRCSSQSGHNTVSWYQQALGQGPQFIFQYYREEENGRGNFPPRFSGLQFPNYSSELNVNALELDDSALYLCASSWAQGMNIQYFGAGTRLSVL.

Comments on this clonotype: A read error is possible here, since a much larger clone lies one base away. The chain carries TRBV5-1 and TRBJ2-6; 9 bases align to TRBD1. This CDR3 has 16 amino acids. Per germline, CDR1 SGHRS and CDR2 YFSETQ. Trimming took 4 bases from V and 2 from J; bases not matched to a gene: 4. The CDR3 bases are TGCGCCAGCAGCACCGGGACAGGGACTGGGGCCAACGTCCTGACTTTC. It encodes CASSTGTGTGANVLTF. The whole variable domain, remainder taken from reference TRBV5-1 and TRBJ2-6, is KAGVTQTPRYLIKTRGQQVTLSCSPISGHRSVSWYQQTPGQGLQFLFEYFSETQRNKGNFPGRFSGRQFSNSRSEMNVSTLELGDSALYLCASSTGTGTGANVLTFGAGSRLTVL.

The V and J genes are TRBV28 and TRBJ2-4; 7 bases map to TRBD1. CDR1 is MDHEN, CDR2 SYDVKM, per germline. This CDR3 region has 13 residues. The V and J ends lost 10 bases and 2 bases, in that order; junction bases with no gene match: 5. CDR3 sequence: CAIKDRSKNIQYF. In DNA, the CDR3 is TGTGCCATCAAGGACAGGTCCAAAAACATTCAGTACTTC.

Only one count was recorded for this clonotype. The chain couples TRBV29-1 to TRBJ2-2, with D possibly matching TRBD1 (6 bases). The CDR3 is 14 amino acids. The V and J ends lost 6 bases and 2 bases respectively, with 13 bases between them. Germline values: CDR1 SQVTM, CDR2 ANQGSEA. CDR3 DNA sequence: TGCAGCGTCTTATCGGACAGAAACACCGGGGAGCTGTTTTTT. Its protein is CSVLSDRNTGELFF.

The V and J genes are TRBV9 and TRBJ1-1; D gene ambiguous. The V and J ends lost 0 bases and 3 bases respectively, with 6 bases between them. This CDR3 region has 13 residues. Per the germline V gene, CDR1 is SGDLS and CDR2 is YYNGEE. CDR3 nucleotide sequence: TGTGCCAGCAGCGTAGCTTCAGACACTGAAGCTTTCTTT. Its translation is CASSVASDTEAFF. Full variable domain (outside the CDR3, taken from reference TRBV9 and TRBJ1-1): DSGVTQTPKHLITATGQRVTLRCSPRSGDLSVYWYQQSLDQGLQFLIQYYNGEERAKGNILERFSAQQFPDLHSELNLSSLELGDSALYFCASSVASDTEAFFGQGTRLTVV.

The V and J genes are TRBV4-3 and TRBJ1-2; tentatively, D is TRBD1 (6 bases). The CDR3 is 14 amino acids. V gave up 0 bases and J gave up 8 bases, with 13 bases separating them. Germline CDR1 LGHNA, CDR2 YSLEER. CDR3 sequence (DNA): TGCGCCAGCAGCCAAGATCAAACAGGGATCGGCTACACCTTC. This codes for CASSQDQTGIGYTF.

This chain connects TRBV9 to TRBJ1-2, with D perhaps matching TRBD1 (6 bases). The V and J ends lost 4 bases and 5 bases respectively, with 18 bases between them. Germline loops: CDR1 SGDLS, CDR2 YYNGEE. The CDR3 length is 15 residues. CDR3 bases: TGTGCCAGCAGCCCCAACACGGGGGCAGAGTATGGCTACACCTTC. Its protein product is CASSPNTGAEYGYTF.

This chain connects TRBV10-3 to TRBJ2-3; 11 positions agree with TRBD2. The germline gives CDR1 ENHRY, CDR2 SYGVKD. This CDR3 has 15 residues. With 10 bases clipped from V and 1 base from J, the junction kept 7 bases outside the gene matches. The CDR3, as DNA: TGTGCCACCCTACAGACTAGCGGGGGCACAGATACGCAGTATTTT. The encoded protein is CATLQTSGGTDTQYF.

V is TRBV29-1 and J is TRBJ2-5; D is unresolved. CDR1 SQVTM and CDR2 ANQGSEA come from the germline V gene. Trimming pared 2 bases from V and 5 bases from J, leaving 21 bases between. This CDR3 is 16 amino acids long. The CDR3 reads CSVETLSKRVRETQYF. As DNA, the CDR3 is TGCAGCGTTGAAACCCTATCTAAACGGGTCAGGGAGACCCAGTACTTC.

This clonotype was seen more than once but under ten times. The chain links TRBV20-1 to TRBJ1-2; 8 bases agree with TRBD1. The CDR3 sequence is 12 residues long. Germline CDR1 is DFQATT and CDR2 is SNEGSKA (reference sequence). CDR3 DNA sequence: TGCAATGCCCCGGACAGGGCTTATGGCTACACCTTC. As protein: CNAPDRAYGYTF.

The chain links TRBV29-1 to TRBJ2-5; 7 bases fit TRBD1. Germline V lookup: CDR1 SQVTM, CDR2 ANQGSEA. Trimming at V came to 6 bases and at J to 4 bases, leaving 8 bases not matched to a gene. The CDR3 covers 13 residues. The CDR3 DNA sequence: TGCAGCGTCTCGGGAACAGGGGTAGAGACCCAGTACTTC. It specifies CSVSGTGVETQYF.

This clonotype was picked up a small number of times. CDR3 in amino acids: CSVGLGAHQPQHF. CDR3 DNA sequence: TGCAGCGTTGGGCTCGGAGCCCATCAGCCCCAGCATTTT. The J gene is TRBJ1-5, the V gene TRBV29-1; no clear D gene. Germline CDR1 and CDR2: SQVTM and ANQGSEA. V gave up 4 bases and J gave up 5 bases, with 12 bases separating them. The CDR3 loop spans 13 amino acids.

The V gene is TRBV18, the J gene TRBJ1-1; no definite D call. Looked up from germline, CDR1 is KGHSH and CDR2 is LQKENI. CDR3 size: 15 residues. The V and J ends lost 2 bases and 0 bases respectively, with 10 bases between them. CDR3: CASSPNSAMNTEAFF. In DNA form, the CDR3 reads TGTGCCAGCTCACCAAACAGCGCAATGAACACTGAAGCTTTCTTT.

This rearrangement joins TRBV5-1 to TRBJ2-5; the match to TRBD1 covers 9 bases. With the DNA end fitting TRBJ2-7 better, the J assignment may be wrong. Germline-derived CDR1 and CDR2 are SGHRS and YFSETQ. This CDR3 is built from 15 residues. The CDR3 loop reads CASSLGGTGMREQYF. The CDR3 DNA is TGCGCCAGCAGCTTGGGGGGGACAGGGATGCGCGAGCAGTACTTC.